This entry lists 28 T cell receptor beta chains sequenced from one sample in a study of blood T cell repertoires in COVID-19. Method: immunoSEQ multiplex PCR; TCRdb's copy keeps in-frame clones and lacks some. This table holds 120,000 to 150,000 clones, 70% to 80% found once. The sample comprised peripheral blood. These receptors were collected from a man aged 55 to 70 with acute or convalescent COVID-19.

The J gene is TRBJ2-7, the V gene TRBV18; 10 bases align to TRBD1. The CDR3 contains 15 residues. The germline V gene encodes CDR1 KGHSH and CDR2 LQKENI. The J segment lost 2 bases and the V segment lost 5 bases, leaving 6 bases of the junction unmatched. CDR3: CASSETGTGAYEQYF. CDR3 coding DNA: TGTGCCAGCTCAGAGACCGGGACAGGGGCCTACGAGCAGTACTTC.

J is TRBJ1-3 and V is TRBV14, with D maybe TRBD1 (5 bases). The CDR3 has 12 residues. Trimming took off 0 bases at V and 15 bases at J, with 12 bases between the two ends. Germline V lookup: CDR1 SGHDN, CDR2 FVKESK. The CDR3 DNA sequence: TGTGCCAGCAGCCAAGATCAGGGCCTAAGATATTTT. Residues: CASSQDQGLRYF.

The rearrangement links TRBV9 to TRBJ2-1; 9 bases are shared with TRBD2. The J segment lost 10 bases and the V segment lost 4 bases, leaving 15 bases of the junction unmatched. In germline, CDR1 is SGDLS, CDR2 YYNGEE. The CDR3 sequence is 16 residues long. CDR3 nucleotides: TGTGCCAGCAGCCCCTTCTCCCAGGGACTAGCACGCGAGCAGTTCTTC. Translated: CASSPFSQGLAREQFF.

The chain has TRBV12-3 or TRBV12-4 and TRBJ2-3, with D perhaps TRBD2 (5 bases). V lost 6 bases and J lost 4, with 11 bases in between. The CDR3 is 13 amino acids. The CDR3 coding sequence is TGTGCCAGCAGGATTACTAGGGCAGATACGCAGTATTTT. As protein: CASRITRADTQYF.

This clone was counted only a few times. The chain employs TRBV2 and TRBJ2-2; the match to TRBD1 covers 8 bases. V lost 5 bases and J lost 5; bases outside the gene matches: 7. Germline CDR1 reads SNHLY; CDR2 reads FYNNEI. The CDR3 extends over 15 amino acids. CDR3: CASSLDRAGTGELFF. Here the CDR3 DNA reads TGTGCCAGCAGTTTGGACAGGGCGGGAACCGGGGAGCTGTTTTTT.

The chain carries TRBV6-6 and TRBJ1-5; 7 bases fit TRBD1. This CDR3 is built from 15 residues. In germline, CDR1 is MNHNY, CDR2 SVGAGI (reference sequence). V trimming: 6 bases; J trimming: 0 bases; junction bases outside the gene matches: 5. CDR3 residues: CASRPGTVSNQPQHF. The DNA of the CDR3 is TGTGCCAGCAGACCCGGGACAGTTAGCAATCAGCCCCAGCATTTT.

The rearrangement uses TRBV7-3 and TRBJ2-5, with TRBD2 identical over 14 bases. Germline lookup yields CDR1 SGHTA and CDR2 FQGTGA. The CDR3 sequence is 18 residues long. The V segment lost 4 bases and the J segment 5 bases; nucleotides outside the gene matches: 12. CDR3 in DNA: TGTGCCAGCAGCTCGCGACTAGCGGGAGGGCCAGAGGGGGAGACCCAGTACTTC. This gives the protein CASSSRLAGGPEGETQYF.

The gene calls are TRBV19 and TRBJ1-1; D is undetermined. CDR3 size: 12 residues. Between the trimmed V and J ends, which lost 3 bases and 7 bases, there was a span of 9 bases. Germline CDR1 is LNHDA and CDR2 is SQIVND (reference sequence). CDR3 protein: CASSIVVGEAFF. Here the CDR3 DNA reads TGTGCCAGTAGTATCGTCGTCGGTGAAGCTTTCTTT.

J is TRBJ1-4 and V is TRBV4-3, with D perhaps matching TRBD1 (5 bases). Germline V gives CDR1 LGHNA, CDR2 YSLEER. The CDR3 consists of 14 residues. The germline V and J ends were trimmed by 1 base and 4 bases, with 7 bases remaining between them. CDR3 DNA sequence: TGCGCCAGCAGCCAAGGGGGGGGTAATGAAAAACTGTTTTTT. Its protein product is CASSQGGGNEKLFF.

The rearrangement links TRBV7-3 to TRBJ1-1; the D gene is possibly TRBD1 (5 bases). The germline V gene has CDR1 SGHTA and CDR2 FQGTGA. The CDR3 is 15 amino acids. The V end lost 10 bases, the J end lost 4 bases, and 22 bases lay between the germline ends. CDR3 DNA: TGTGCCACCCGCCCCTCACAGGTCCTGAGCACTGAAGCTTTCTTT. Translated, it gives CATRPSQVLSTEAFF.

The CDR3 nucleotides are TGTGCCAGCAGCTTGGTCCAGGGGCTCGAGCAGTACTTC. It encodes CASSLVQGLEQYF. The chain recombines TRBV5-5 with TRBJ2-7, with TRBD1 as a possible D gene (6 bases). V lost 0 bases to trimming and J lost 6 bases, with 10 bases between them. This CDR3 has 13 residues. Germline lookup yields CDR1 SGHKS and CDR2 YYEKEE (reference sequence).

This chain's CDR3 is CASSLAGQGATTEAFF. The DNA for the CDR3 is TGCGCCAGCAGCTTGGCGGGACAGGGGGCAACGACTGAAGCTTTCTTT. This rearrangement joins TRBV5-1 to TRBJ1-1; 12 bases are a match to TRBD1. Looked up from germline, CDR1 is SGHRS and CDR2 is YFSETQ. Trimming took 0 bases from V and 5 from J; bases not matched to a gene: 5. The CDR3 loop spans 16 amino acids.

The chain uses TRBV7-2 and TRBJ1-2; D gene ambiguous. The germline CDR1 and CDR2 sequences are SGHTA and FQGNSA. The CDR3 loop spans 16 amino acids. Trimming stripped 7 bases from V and 4 bases from J, with 22 bases between. DNA for the CDR3: TGTGCCAGCACCCCATCGGGAGGGCAGTTAGGCTATGGCTACACCTTC. Translated: CASTPSGGQLGYGYTF. Together with reference TRBV7-2 and TRBJ1-2, the CDR3 gives the full variable domain: GAGVSQSPSNKVTEKGKDVELRCDPISGHTALYWYRQSLGQGLEFLIYFQGNSAPDKSGLPSDRFSAERTGGSVSTLTIQRTQQEDSAVYLCASTPSGGQLGYGYTFGSGTRLTVV.

V usage is TRBV5-1 and J usage is TRBJ1-1, with D unresolved. The CDR3 consists of 13 residues. Germline V CDR1 and CDR2: SGHRS, YFSETQ. Trimming took off 4 bases at V and 6 bases at J, with 13 bases between the two ends. CDR3 nucleotide sequence: TGCGCCAGCAGCCCCGCACCGGGTTCTGAAGCTTTCTTT. The encoded protein is CASSPAPGSEAFF.

The chain recombines TRBV24-1 with TRBJ2-5; D possibly corresponds to TRBD1 (6 bases). Germline V lookup: CDR1 KGHDR, CDR2 SFDVKD. V was shortened by 9 bases and J by 0 bases, with 10 bases between the two germline ends. This CDR3 comprises 13 residues. CDR3 coding DNA: TGTGCCACCTCCAGGGGACACCAAGAGACCCAGTACTTC. It specifies CATSRGHQETQYF.

The V and J genes are TRBV19 and TRBJ2-3; the D gene is possibly TRBD2 (7 bases). Per germline, CDR1 LNHDA and CDR2 SQIVND (reference sequence). The CDR3 spans 16 residues. Trimming took 3 bases from V and 4 from J, leaving 17 bases between them. Written as DNA, the CDR3 is TGTGCCAGTAGTATTGGGGCGGGGGCACTGGCAGATACGCAGTATTTT. Protein sequence: CASSIGAGALADTQYF.

V and J are TRBV11-2 and TRBJ2-1, with unresolved D. The V end was cut by 2 bases, the J end by 6 bases, with 11 bases between. CDR3 size: 14 residues. CDR1 is SGHAT, CDR2 FQNNGV, per germline. CDR3 bases: TGTGCCAGCAGCTTATTCGACTCGACCAATGAGCAGTTCTTC. Its protein is CASSLFDSTNEQFF.

The J gene is TRBJ2-2, the V gene TRBV6-4; tentatively, D is TRBD1 (6 bases). Germline V gene lookup returns CDR1 MRHNA and CDR2 SNTAGT. The CDR3 runs 14 residues. The V gene lost 4 bases and the J gene lost 4 bases, with 10 bases spanning the gap. Here the CDR3 DNA reads TGTGCCAGCAGTGGGGAAGGGGGCACCGGGGAGCTGTTTTTT. Translating gives CASSGEGGTGELFF.

J is TRBJ1-2 and V is TRBV7-9; D call uncertain. The CDR3 is 12 amino acids. The germline V and J ends were trimmed by 3 bases and 5 bases, with 7 bases remaining between them. Germline V gene data show CDR1 as SEHNR and CDR2 as FQNEAQ (reference sequence). CDR3 sequence: CASSLGGYGYTF. DNA of the CDR3: TGTGCCAGCAGCTTGGGAGGGTATGGCTACACCTTC.

The V and J genes are TRBV9 and TRBJ2-7; TRBD2 matches 11 bases. Germline V gene lookup returns CDR1 SGDLS and CDR2 YYNGEE. V shed 4 bases and J 6 bases; nucleotides not matched to a gene: 6. The CDR3 consists of 14 residues. Here the CDR3 reads CASSLTSGSFEQYF. CDR3 nucleotides: TGTGCCAGCAGCCTAACTAGCGGGAGCTTCGAGCAGTACTTC. Drawing the rest from reference TRBV9 and TRBJ2-7, the complete variable domain is DSGVTQTPKHLITATGQRVTLRCSPRSGDLSVYWYQQSLDQGLQFLIQYYNGEERAKGNILERFSAQQFPDLHSELNLSSLELGDSALYFCASSLTSGSFEQYFGPGTRLTVT.

CDR3 amino acids: CASSFETSGYEQYF. CDR3 sequence (DNA): TGTGCCAGCAGCTTCGAAACTAGCGGCTACGAGCAGTACTTC. V is TRBV5-4 and J is TRBJ2-7, with 8 bases fitting TRBD2. CDR1 is SGHNT, CDR2 YYREEE, per germline (reference sequence). V was clipped by 2 bases and J by 3 bases; unmatched bases: 4. This CDR3 is built from 14 residues.

This chain connects TRBV6-6 to TRBJ2-1; D possibly corresponds to TRBD2 (6 bases). The V gene lost 6 bases and the J gene lost 6 bases, with 21 bases spanning the gap. CDR1 and CDR2 (germline): MNHNY, SVGAGI (reference sequence). The CDR3 totals 16 residues. The CDR3: CASSQFHRGIGNEQFF. CDR3 nucleotides: TGTGCCAGCAGCCAGTTCCACCGGGGGATCGGCAATGAGCAGTTCTTC.

J is TRBJ1-5 and V is TRBV7-2; D may be TRBD1 (6 bases). Trimming removed 3 bases from V and 7 bases from J, with 16 bases in between. This CDR3 is built from 15 residues. Germline V gives CDR1 SGHTA, CDR2 FQGNSA. The CDR3 reads CASSFETGKGQPQHF. The CDR3 region has the DNA TGTGCCAGCAGCTTCGAGACAGGAAAGGGCCAGCCCCAGCATTTT.

In its sample, this clone was seen a few times. The rearrangement uses TRBV7-2 and TRBJ2-7, with 10 bases lining up with TRBD2. In germline, CDR1 is SGHTA, CDR2 FQGNSA. Trimming removed 1 base from V and 2 bases from J; junction bases left unmatched: 2. The CDR3 is 15 residues long. CDR3 sequence: CASSLEGTSAYEQYF. For the CDR3, the DNA is TGTGCCAGCAGCTTAGAGGGGACTAGCGCCTACGAGCAGTACTTC.

J is TRBJ2-7 and V is TRBV14; the D is unclear. V was cut by 3 bases and J by 4 bases, with 7 bases left in between. The germline V gene has CDR1 SGHDN and CDR2 FVKESK. The CDR3 has 12 amino acids. CDR3 in DNA: TGTGCCAGCAGCCAGCGAGTTTACGAGCAGTACTTC. Translating it yields CASSQRVYEQYF.

This chain connects TRBV5-1 to TRBJ1-4, with unresolved D. In germline, CDR1 is SGHRS, CDR2 YFSETQ. This CDR3 has 14 amino acids. The ends were cut back, 0 bases at V and 5 bases at J, with 8 bases in the middle. The CDR3 loop is CASSLDRVNEKLFF. In DNA, the CDR3 is TGCGCCAGCAGCTTGGATAGAGTGAATGAAAAACTGTTTTTT.

The count of this clone is one. The chain combines TRBV9 with TRBJ2-5; TRBD2 matches 7 bases. The V and J ends lost 4 bases and 1 base, in that order; junction bases with no gene match: 4. This CDR3 spans 14 amino acids. The germline V gene encodes CDR1 SGDLS and CDR2 YYNGEE. The CDR3 sequence: CASSPSSGQETQYF. DNA for the CDR3: TGTGCCAGCAGCCCCTCTAGCGGCCAAGAGACCCAGTACTTC.

The rearrangement uses TRBV7-2 and TRBJ1-5, with a possible D match to TRBD1 (5 bases). Germline V CDR1 and CDR2: SGHTA, FQGNSA. The CDR3 totals 12 residues. The ends were cut back, 3 bases at V and 6 bases at J, with 6 bases in the middle. The CDR3 protein is CASSLTAQPQHF. In DNA, the CDR3 is TGTGCCAGCAGCTTGACAGCTCAGCCCCAGCATTTT.